These 7 T cell receptor beta chains originate from one sample sequenced in a study of shared clonotypes between healthy human individuals. Assay used: immunoSEQ multiplex PCR; TCRdb lists only in-frame clones, some missing. In the table there are 2 million to 2.5 million clones, 93% of which are singletons. Sequencing used naive CD4+ T cells from PBMCs. Subset indicated: CD45RA+ positively selected. The source of these receptors is a man between 18 and 29 years old in good health. Some clones in this sample may be carry-over from other donors' samples.

The rearrangement uses TRBV4-3 and TRBJ2-3; the match to TRBD2 covers 8 bases. Trimming removed 4 bases from V and 1 base from J; junction bases left unmatched: 13. The CDR3 is made up of 18 amino acids. Germline V gene data show CDR1 as LGHNA and CDR2 as YSLEER. The CDR3 protein is CASSLQDGNSGGTDTQYF. DNA of the CDR3: TGCGCCAGCAGCCTTCAAGATGGAAATAGCGGGGGCACAGATACGCAGTATTTT.

This clone has just one count. The chain employs TRBV9 and TRBJ2-2; the D is unclear. In germline, CDR1 is SGDLS, CDR2 YYNGEE. Trimming removed 3 bases from V and 0 bases from J, with 9 bases in between. The CDR3 runs to 15 residues. The CDR3 coding sequence is TGTGCCAGCAGCGATGGAGACCCGAACACCGGGGAGCTGTTTTTT. Its protein is CASSDGDPNTGELFF.

As for this clone: A junction end diverges from the germline sequence, so it may reflect a read error. The CDR3 nucleotides are TGTGCCATCAGTCAGTCACATGGGGAGGGTACCCCGAGCTCCTACGAGCAGTACTTC. Protein: CAISQSHGEGTPSSYEQYF. The V call is TRBV10-3, the J call TRBJ2-7; 7 nucleotides match TRBD2. Germline values: CDR1 ENHRY, CDR2 SYGVKD. The CDR3 totals 19 residues.

This sequence joins TRBV9 and TRBJ2-5, with D perhaps matching TRBD1 (6 bases). CDR1 is SGDLS and CDR2 is YYNGEE in the germline V gene. The V and J ends lost 0 bases and 4 bases respectively, with 13 bases between them. The CDR3 spans 15 residues. CDR3 DNA sequence: TGTGCCAGCAGCGTAGGGTTGGGGGCGGGAGAGACCCAGTACTTC. Its translation is CASSVGLGAGETQYF.

J is TRBJ2-4 and V is TRBV7-8; D possibly corresponds to TRBD2 (5 bases). CDR3 size: 17 residues. Trimming removed 5 bases from V and 0 bases from J, with 17 bases in between. In germline, CDR1 is SGHVS, CDR2 FQNEAQ. The CDR3 here is CASSPLNRGLAKNIQYF. In nucleotides, the CDR3 is TGTGCCAGCAGCCCCCTGAACCGGGGTCTAGCCAAAAACATTCAGTACTTC.

This clone has a single count. The chain uses TRBV29-1 and TRBJ1-1; tentatively, D is TRBD1 (5 bases). This CDR3 has 17 residues. The V gene's germline CDR1 is SQVTM and CDR2 ANQGSEA. Trimming took off 4 bases at V and 4 bases at J, with 25 bases between the two ends. The CDR3: CSVGGPQTWGAGTEAFF. The CDR3 DNA reads as TGCAGCGTTGGTGGCCCTCAAACATGGGGCGCCGGCACTGAAGCTTTCTTT.

The chain recombines TRBV9 with TRBJ1-1; D is possibly TRBD1 (6 bases). Trimming took off 5 bases at V and 4 bases at J, with 21 bases between the two ends. Germline V gene data show CDR1 as SGDLS and CDR2 as YYNGEE. The CDR3 totals 16 residues. The CDR3 sequence: CASSPGWGAVPTEAFF. As DNA, the CDR3 is TGTGCCAGCAGTCCCGGGTGGGGGGCCGTTCCCACTGAAGCTTTCTTT.